The 24 T cell receptor beta chains in this list originate from one sample, sequenced in a study of T cell changes during pregnancy in multiple sclerosis. Libraries were prepared by immunoSEQ multiplex PCR; TCRdb keeps only in-frame clonotypes and omits some of them. The table records around 100,000 clones, roughly 93% of them present only once. This specimen was peripheral blood, taken before pregnancy. The receptor set was obtained from a female donor with multiple sclerosis, enrolled in a pregnancy study.

The chain is built from TRBV28 and TRBJ2-5, with 9 bases fitting TRBD1. The CDR3 covers 16 residues. Per the germline V gene, CDR1 is MDHEN and CDR2 is SYDVKM. V trimming: 2 bases; J trimming: 0 bases; junction bases outside the gene matches: 4. CDR3 in DNA: TGTGCCAGCAGTTTAGGATGGACAGGGGACCAAGAGACCCAGTACTTC. Its protein product is CASSLGWTGDQETQYF.

This clone has only one observation. V is TRBV19 and J is TRBJ1-2; TRBD1 is a possible D gene (6 bases). The germline V gene has CDR1 LNHDA and CDR2 SQIVND (reference sequence). Trimming shortened V by 1 base and J by 7 bases, and 19 bases separated the two germline ends. The CDR3 extends over 16 amino acids. The DNA of the CDR3 is TGTGCCAGTAGTATAGTGGGGGCAGGAACCTCCTTTGGCTACACCTTC. Amino acids: CASSIVGAGTSFGYTF.

A single count supports this clone. This chain joins TRBV19 and TRBJ1-1; D might be TRBD1 (6 bases). Germline V gene data show CDR1 as LNHDA and CDR2 as SQIVND (reference sequence). The V end was cut by 5 bases, the J end by 4 bases, with 17 bases between. The CDR3 is 15 amino acids. The CDR3 sequence is CASSLPGGASTEAFF. The CDR3 DNA sequence: TGTGCCAGTAGTTTGCCCGGGGGGGCGAGCACTGAAGCTTTCTTT.

This clone was recorded only once. The V and J genes are TRBV19 and TRBJ2-2; 9 bases are a match to TRBD1. Germline CDR1 reads LNHDA; CDR2 reads SQIVND (reference sequence). This CDR3 region has 14 residues. J lost 6 bases, V lost 4 bases, and 3 bases had no gene match. The CDR3 coding sequence is TGTGCCAGTAGTACGAGACAGGGGGCCGGGGAGCTGTTTTTT. This sequence encodes CASSTRQGAGELFF.

This chain joins TRBV19 and TRBJ2-2, with 8 nucleotides matching TRBD2. Trimming cost V 10 bases and J 5 bases; bases outside gene matches: 9. The CDR3 totals 14 residues. Germline V gives CDR1 LNHDA, CDR2 SQIVND (reference sequence). The CDR3: CATRFAGGTGELFF. The CDR3 DNA reads TGTGCCACTCGATTTGCGGGAGGTACCGGGGAGCTGTTTTTT.

V usage is TRBV28 and J usage is TRBJ1-5, with D possibly being TRBD1 (5 bases). The CDR3 totals 15 residues. Germline V CDR1 and CDR2: MDHEN, SYDVKM. The V end lost 8 bases, the J end lost 3 bases, and 17 bases lay between the germline ends. In DNA, the CDR3 is TGTGCCAGCGGGGGGGGACCTGCCGCCAATCAGCCCCAGCATTTT. This translates into CASGGGPAANQPQHF.

This chain links TRBV5-6 with TRBJ2-5; 9 bases match TRBD2. The length of the CDR3 is 14 residues. V was pared by 4 bases and J by 4 bases, with 5 bases of the junction left unmatched. The germline V gene has CDR1 SGHDT and CDR2 YYEEEE. The CDR3 nucleotides are TGTGCCAGCAGCCTGGGACTAGCTTTAGAGACCCAGTACTTC. This translates into CASSLGLALETQYF. The variable domain in full, with the rest retrieved from reference TRBV5-6 and TRBJ2-5, is DAGVTQSPTHLIKTRGQQVTLRCSPKSGHDTVSWYQQALGQGPQFIFQYYEEEERQRGNFPDRFSGHQFPNYSSELNVNALLLGDSALYLCASSLGLALETQYFGPGTRLLVL.

The chain joins TRBV5-1 to TRBJ2-1; no reliable D call. There are 14 residues in the CDR3. Germline values: CDR1 SGHRS, CDR2 YFSETQ. V was pared by 4 bases and J by 7 bases, with 15 bases between. The CDR3 region is CASSPPTAGNEQFF. The CDR3 DNA reads as TGCGCCAGCAGCCCCCCCACTGCAGGTAATGAGCAGTTCTTC.

The chain is built from TRBV28 and TRBJ1-3; 12 positions match TRBD1. The CDR3 covers 16 residues. The V gene's germline CDR1 is MDHEN and CDR2 SYDVKM. The V segment lost 5 bases and the J segment 0 bases; nucleotides outside the gene matches: 2. CDR3 residues: CASSGTGGSSGNTIYF. The CDR3, as DNA: TGTGCCAGCAGTGGGACAGGGGGCAGCTCTGGAAACACCATATATTTT.

This chain joins TRBV7-6 and TRBJ2-7; the D gene is possibly TRBD1 (5 bases). Per the germline V gene, CDR1 is SGHVS and CDR2 is FNYEAQ. V lost 2 bases, J lost 2 bases, and 7 bases lay in between. The CDR3 consists of 13 residues. CDR3 protein: CASSLSGTYEQYF. The CDR3 region has the DNA TGTGCCAGCAGCTTATCAGGGACCTACGAGCAGTACTTC. The variable domain in full, with the rest retrieved from reference TRBV7-6 and TRBJ2-7, is GAGVSQSPRYKVTKRGQDVALRCDPISGHVSLYWYRQALGQGPEFLTYFNYEAQQDKSGLPNDRFSAERPEGSISTLTIQRTEQRDSAMYRCASSLSGTYEQYFGPGTRLTVT.

The J gene is TRBJ2-7, the V gene TRBV5-8, with 10 bases aligning to TRBD1. Germline assignment: CDR1 SGHTS and CDR2 YDEGEE. The V and J ends lost 3 bases and 3 bases, in that order; junction bases with no gene match: 12. The CDR3 spans 17 residues. The CDR3: CASSWGTGERGHYEQYF. CDR3 sequence (DNA): TGTGCCAGCAGCTGGGGGACAGGGGAGCGGGGACACTACGAGCAGTACTTC.

The chain is built from TRBV27 and TRBJ2-7, with TRBD2 matching 13 bases. Germline loops: CDR1 MNHEY, CDR2 SMNVEV (reference sequence). Losses at the gene ends were 3 bases for V and 6 bases for J; bases not matched to a gene: 14. The CDR3 covers 18 residues. CDR3 in DNA: TGTGCCAGCAGTTTTGCAGGGTTGGGCGGACTAGCGGGAGCCGAGCAGTACTTC. It specifies CASSFAGLGGLAGAEQYF.

This clone has just one count. The V gene is TRBV25-1, the J gene TRBJ2-3, with a weak D call TRBD2 (5 bases). CDR3 size: 14 residues. V lost 9 bases and J lost 5, with 18 bases in between. In germline, CDR1 is MGHDK, CDR2 SYGVNS. DNA of the CDR3: TGTGCCAGTGAACCTGTCCCGGAGGTAGATACGCAGTATTTT. The encoded protein is CASEPVPEVDTQYF. Based on the CDR3 plus reference TRBV25-1 and TRBJ2-3, the full variable domain is EADIYQTPRYLVIGTGKKITLECSQTMGHDKMYWYQQDPGMELHLIHYSYGVNSTEKGDLSSESTVSRIRTEHFPLTLESARPSHTSQYLCASEPVPEVDTQYFGPGTRLTVL.

The chain recombines TRBV10-1 with TRBJ1-5; D might be TRBD1 (5 bases). The V end lost 3 bases, the J end lost 0 bases, and 9 bases lay between the germline ends. The CDR3 loop spans 15 amino acids. CDR1 WNHNN and CDR2 SYGVQD come from the germline V gene (reference sequence). In DNA form, the CDR3 reads TGCGCCAGCAGTGAAGCAGGGAATAGCAATCAGCCCCAGCATTTT. Protein product: CASSEAGNSNQPQHF.

V gene TRBV25-1 combines with J gene TRBJ2-1, with D tentatively TRBD1 (7 bases). This CDR3 is 17 amino acids long. Deletions cut 1 base from V and 2 bases from J, with 15 bases between. Germline lookup yields CDR1 MGHDK and CDR2 SYGVNS. The CDR3 DNA reads TGTGCCAGCAGTGAATTGACAGGGAGGTCCCCCTACAATGAGCAGTTCTTC. Residues: CASSELTGRSPYNEQFF.

The chain combines TRBV6-6 with TRBJ1-1; TRBD1 might be the D (5 bases). CDR3 length: 13 amino acids. Per the germline V gene, CDR1 is MNHNY and CDR2 is SVGAGI (reference sequence). V was clipped by 6 bases and J by 0 bases, with 8 bases between them. The CDR3 sequence: CASSRGMNTEAFF. CDR3 in DNA: TGTGCCAGCAGCCGGGGGATGAACACTGAAGCTTTCTTT.

The chain has TRBV5-6 and TRBJ2-2; 11 bases fit TRBD1. This CDR3 comprises 18 residues. Trimming cost V 0 bases and J 2 bases; bases outside gene matches: 6. Germline CDR1 SGHDT, CDR2 YYEEEE. CDR3 sequence reads: CASSLDGTGGFNTGELFF. In nucleotides, the CDR3 is TGTGCCAGCAGCTTGGATGGGACAGGGGGATTCAACACCGGGGAGCTGTTTTTT.

This chain connects TRBV27 to TRBJ1-2; a weak D match, TRBD1 (5 bases). The V end lost 2 bases, the J end lost 1 base, and 8 bases lay between the germline ends. Germline-derived CDR1 and CDR2 are MNHEY and SMNVEV (reference sequence). The CDR3 totals 14 residues. CDR3 amino acids: CASSLQGLNYGYTF. CDR3 in DNA: TGTGCCAGCAGTTTACAGGGACTTAACTATGGCTACACCTTC.

The CDR3 coding sequence is TGTGCCAGCAGTTACTCGGTACAGCAACAAGAGACCCAGTACTTC. This codes for CASSYSVQQQETQYF. The rearrangement links TRBV6-6 to TRBJ2-5; D is unresolved. Germline CDR1 MNHNY, CDR2 SVGAGI (reference sequence). The CDR3 sequence is 15 residues long. The V end lost 0 bases, the J end lost 2 bases, and 10 bases lay between the germline ends.

The chain employs TRBV18 and TRBJ1-2, with D uncertain. CDR1 and CDR2 from the germline V gene are KGHSH and LQKENI. This CDR3 spans 12 amino acids. Trimming left V 2 bases short and J 5 bases short, with 6 bases between. CDR3 loop: CASSPGGYGYTF. The CDR3 nucleotides are TGTGCCAGCTCACCAGGCGGGTATGGCTACACCTTC.

The rearrangement links TRBV7-6 to TRBJ2-1; D might be TRBD2 (6 bases). V shed 8 bases and J shed 0 bases, with 14 bases lying between them. The germline V gene encodes CDR1 SGHVS and CDR2 FNYEAQ. CDR3 length: 15 amino acids. CDR3 residues: CASRRDSLSYNEQFF. CDR3 sequence (DNA): TGTGCCAGCCGCCGGGACTCACTCTCCTACAATGAGCAGTTCTTC.

The rearrangement links TRBV6-4 to TRBJ2-5; 9 bases align to TRBD2. Germline V gene sequence: CDR1 MRHNA, CDR2 SNTAGT. With V trimmed by 6 bases and J by 3 bases, 8 bases remained unmatched. The CDR3 consists of 15 residues. The CDR3 reads CASRESGRPEETQYF. The DNA of the CDR3 is TGTGCCAGCAGGGAGAGCGGGAGGCCTGAAGAGACCCAGTACTTC.

This chain connects TRBV2 to TRBJ1-2, with a possible D match to TRBD1 (6 bases). Trimming stripped 5 bases from V and 0 bases from J, with 10 bases between. Germline V lookup: CDR1 SNHLY, CDR2 FYNNEI. The CDR3 has 14 residues. CDR3 loop: CASSKRTANYGYTF. The CDR3, as DNA: TGTGCCAGCAGTAAACGGACAGCTAACTATGGCTACACCTTC.

The rearrangement joins TRBV5-1 to TRBJ2-5; TRBD1 matches 7 bases. Trimming removed 4 bases from V and 5 bases from J; junction bases left unmatched: 11. Looked up from germline, CDR1 is SGHRS and CDR2 is YFSETQ. CDR3 length equals 15 residues. For the CDR3, the DNA is TGCGCCAGCAGCGTAAACCCGGGACAGAGGGAGACCCAGTACTTC. Translating it yields CASSVNPGQRETQYF.